This T cell receptor (gamma chain) was sequenced for a study of human gamma delta and Vdelta1 T cells (dated by TCRdb to the late 2010s). About the investigation overall: Delta One T cells, Vd1+ gamma-delta T cells, were investigated in the study as cytotoxic effectors against acute myeloid leukemia. Overall results and qualifications from the work: Polyclonality and broad cytotoxic targeting of acute myeloid leukemia were reported for Delta One T cells.

The V end gives up 1 base and the J end 7 bases, leaving 0 bases in the junction not matched to a gene. Counted from cysteine to phenylalanine, this CDR3 has 12 amino acids. Just CDR3 DNA is preserved here, 36 bases in frame from base 1. CDR1 and CDR2 were assigned from the germline V gene as EGSTGY and YDSYTSSV. About this clone: Its antigen target is currently unknown. Base-call qualities are not available, and no considerably larger clone is one nucleotide away. The sample holds other DNA sequences that translate to the same CDR3.

Receptor libraries were prepared by PCR. TCRdb records Illumina MiSeq as the sequencer. Clone calls in TCRdb were regenerated from the public reads with CATT, after which identical DNA sequences shared one row. The table for this sample lists 4,000 to 5,000 gamma-chain clones; about 32% of them were counted only once. The ten most abundant clones make up approximately 3% of the sample. The specimen was Vdelta1 gamma-delta T cells from blood grown in culture (DOT cells). The cell subset or site label corresponds to: Delta One T cells, in vitro expanded/differentiated Vd1+ gamma-delta T cells. This chain is built from TRGV4 and TRGJP2. This sequence originates from a human donor in good health. CDR3 sequence: CATWDGDWIKTF. The base sequence is TGTGCCACCTGGGATGGTGATTGGATCAAGACGTTT.